A single T cell receptor beta chain is shown here with its context. What it binds is not known. Trimming took off 4 bases at V and 2 bases at J, with 13 bases between the two ends. CDR1 and CDR2 (germline): SGHRS, YFSETQ. The CDR3 is made up of 15 amino acids. None of the donors, who were healthy HIV-negative adults, had recently had acute infections or vaccinations. In the CD4+ fraction, cells were divided into CD45RA+ naive and CD45RA-negative memory subsets. This entry is derived from a study of shared clonotypes between healthy human individuals. TCRdb's copy holds only in-frame clones and misses some; the assay was immunoSEQ multiplex PCR. The sample shows 2 million to 3 million clones, 93% of them seen only once. General study results and limits: Larger estimated richness was generally recorded for naive subsets relative to memory subsets.

The receptor was derived from a young man in good health. Some clones in this sample may be carry-over from other donors' samples. This chain uses TRBV5-1 with TRBJ2-1; a possible D gene is TRBD2 (6 bases). Sample: naive CD4+ T cells from PBMCs. Subset specified: CD45RA+ positively selected. The CDR3 sequence is CASSRGLSPYNEQFF. In DNA form, the CDR3 reads TGCGCCAGCAGCCGGGGACTTAGCCCCTACAATGAGCAGTTCTTC.